This T cell receptor (beta chain) emerged from a study of PD-1 blockade in classical Hodgkin lymphoma. Brentuximab vedotin exposure varied, and every patient relapsed after autologous stem cell transplantation. The best responses consisted of complete response, partial response or progressive disease. Germline V gives CDR1 SGHNT, CDR2 YENEEA. The ends lost 1 base at V and 4 bases at J; junction bases unmatched: 2. The CDR3 is made up of 15 amino acids. Concerning this clone: Its specificity is not known.

Here immunoSEQ multiplex PCR was the method, and the copy in TCRdb shows in-frame clones only, minus some. Here the sample spans 60,000 to 65,000 clones, around 89% being singletons. Study-level points and caveats: Baseline diversity resembling that of newly diagnosed patients was seen in complete responders. By C4D1, CD4+ diversity increased significantly, especially in complete responders. Why the repertoires differ is still unclear, perhaps disease activity or prior therapy.

This receptor was identified in a human donor with classical Hodgkin lymphoma. The starting material was peripheral blood mononuclear cells (PBMCs), obtained at baseline. V is TRBV11-3 and J is TRBJ2-2; 8 bases align to TRBD2. CDR3 in amino acids: CASSLAGGLTGELFF. The CDR3 DNA reads as TGTGCCAGCAGCTTAGCGGGGGGGCTCACCGGGGAGCTGTTTTTT.